This record concerns one T cell receptor beta chain sequence. What it recognizes is unknown. PCR amplification relied on 60 Vbeta primers (plus 13 Jbeta primers). Sequenced by immunoSEQ multiplex PCR; TCRdb stores in-frame clones only, minus some. The data hold under 200,000 clones, with over 70% observed a single time. Trimming pared 8 bases from V and 3 bases from J, leaving 13 bases between. This CDR3 spans 13 amino acids. Germline CDR1 MDHEN, CDR2 SYDVKM. The entry originates in a study of cytomegalovirus exposure and HLA in healthy donors. The study, taken as a whole, reports: Around 160 TCR beta chains were listed as cytomegalovirus-associated. Later analysis placed DRB1 highest and HLA-C lowest in TCR association rates, which differed by HLA locus.

The sequencing input was PBMCs. The chain combines TRBV28 with TRBJ1-2, with D uncertain. This sequence originates from a man in his forties or fifties in good health and CMV-seronegative. DNA for the CDR3: TGTGCCAGCTCACAGCTTAAGGACTATGGCTACACCTTC. Translating gives CASSQLKDYGYTF.